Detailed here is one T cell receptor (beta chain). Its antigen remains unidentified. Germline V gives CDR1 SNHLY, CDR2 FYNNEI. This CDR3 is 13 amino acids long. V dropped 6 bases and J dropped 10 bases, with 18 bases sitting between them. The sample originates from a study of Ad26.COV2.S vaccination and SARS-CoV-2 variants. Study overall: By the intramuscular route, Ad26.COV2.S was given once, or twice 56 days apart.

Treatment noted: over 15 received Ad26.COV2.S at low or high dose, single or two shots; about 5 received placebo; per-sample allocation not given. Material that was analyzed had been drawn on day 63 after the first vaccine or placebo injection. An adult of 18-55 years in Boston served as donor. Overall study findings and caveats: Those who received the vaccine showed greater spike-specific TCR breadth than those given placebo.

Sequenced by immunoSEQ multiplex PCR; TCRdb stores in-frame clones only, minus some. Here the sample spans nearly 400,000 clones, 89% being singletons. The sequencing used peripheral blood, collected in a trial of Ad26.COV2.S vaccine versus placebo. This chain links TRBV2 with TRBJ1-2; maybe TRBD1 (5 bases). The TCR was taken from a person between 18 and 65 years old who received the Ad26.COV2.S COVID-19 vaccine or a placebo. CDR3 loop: CASRPLASGDYTF. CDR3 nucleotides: TGTGCCAGCAGACCTCTGGCATCGGGGGACTACACCTTC.